The text below deals with one T cell receptor (beta chain). This clonotype appeared many times. Its antigen is still unknown. No base quality values were provided; no much bigger clone lies one nucleotide off. From its cysteine to its phenylalanine, the CDR3 spans 14 amino acids. The DNA shown is the 42-base CDR3, in frame from base 1. Cut back by 0 bases and 2 bases, the V and J ends lie 8 bases apart. CDR1 and CDR2, looked up from the germline V gene, are SGDLS and YYNGEE. Genomic DNA was used as template for profiling of TCR beta VDJ combinations and CDR3 sequences. An Illumina HiSeq 2000 was the platform used for TCR repertoire sequencing. In the original analysis: TRBV/TRBJ rearrangement plots, CDR3 size and DJ length profiles, and Simpson's diversity index were used to assess repertoires. The immunodominant clone was defined as the most abundant DNA sequence in deep sequencing data. CDR3 amino acid sequences were screened for sharing across subjects and were compared with published repertoires and the VDJdb database. TCRdb handled the public reads itself, with Q25 trimming in fastp and clone calling in MiXCR, and kept productive beta chains. For every CDR3 protein sequence, its rows merge into one entry that carries the most common genes and DNA. The V and J calls and clone size come from TCRdb's table, not from the authors' own analysis. The sample includes some 170,000 distinct CDR3 sequences, with approximately 40% observed a single time. About 1.1% of the sample belongs to the ten largest clones.

In the study, sorted CD4+ and CD8+ blood T cells from patients with severe aplastic anemia and from healthy subjects underwent deep sequencing of TCR repertoires. Ficoll-Paque density gradient centrifugation was used to isolate peripheral blood mononuclear cells. Before DNA extraction, CD4+ and CD8+ T cells were sorted with FACS or magnetic beads. This specimen belongs to a study of CD8+CD57+ T cells in acquired aplastic anemia (dated by TCRdb to the late 2010s). With regard to the full study: On average, sorted CD4+ and CD8+ cells yielded about 3 ug of extracted DNA, with a range of about 0.17 to 27.4 ug. An average of about 10 million reads for CD4+ cells and roughly 12 million reads for CD8+ cells was obtained from healthy donor samples. On the study overall, not on this receptor specifically: Although some 28 CD8+ CDR3 sequences were shared by patients and controls, these sequences appeared highly expressed in patients and within the immunodominant clones of patients. No significant difference in CD8+ Simpson's diversity was found between patients and healthy controls (P=0.060).

The chain uses TRBV9 and TRBJ1-2, and TRBD1 may be the D gene, going by 6 matching bases. The specimen was sorted CD4+, CD8+, or CD8+CD57+ T cells (not recorded which) from PBMCs. The receptor was isolated from a human donor in good health. The DNA sequence is given as TGTGCCAGCAGCGTAGCAGGGGAAAACTATGGCTACACCTTC. This gives the protein CASSVAGENYGYTF.